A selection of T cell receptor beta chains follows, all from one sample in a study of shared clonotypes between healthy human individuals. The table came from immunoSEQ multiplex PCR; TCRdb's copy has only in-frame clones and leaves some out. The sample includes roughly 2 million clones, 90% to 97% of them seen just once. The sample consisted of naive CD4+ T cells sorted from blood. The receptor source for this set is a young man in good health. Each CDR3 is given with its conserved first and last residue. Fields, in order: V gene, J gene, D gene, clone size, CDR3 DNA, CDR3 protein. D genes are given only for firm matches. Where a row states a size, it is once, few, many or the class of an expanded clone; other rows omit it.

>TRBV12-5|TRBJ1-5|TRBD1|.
TGTGCTAGTGGTAAATATCTGGACAGGGGCCAGAATCAGCCCCAGCATTTT
CASGKYLDRGQNQPQHF
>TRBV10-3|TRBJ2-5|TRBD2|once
TGTGCCATCAGCGGGACTAGCGACACAGAGACCCAGTACTTC
CAISGTSDTETQYF
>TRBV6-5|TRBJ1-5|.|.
TGTGCCAGCAGCTTCCGGGACGGTAGCAATCAGCCCCAGCATTTT
CASSFRDGSNQPQHF
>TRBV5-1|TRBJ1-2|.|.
TGCGCCAGCAGCGCAGGGGACCCCTATGGCTACACCTTC
CASSAGDPYGYTF
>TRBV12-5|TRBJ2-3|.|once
TGTGCTAGTGGTTTGGAATTACCGGGGGCAGATACGCAGTATTTT
CASGLELPGADTQYF
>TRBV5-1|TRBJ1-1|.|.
TGCGCCAGCAGCCAAAATCCGGACACTGAAGCTTTCTTT
CASSQNPDTEAFF
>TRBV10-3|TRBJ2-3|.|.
TGTGCCATCAGCGCAACAGATACGCAGTATTTT
CAISATDTQYF
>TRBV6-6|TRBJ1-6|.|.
TGTGCCAGCACCCTGAGCTCCTATAATTCACCCCTCCACTTT
CASTLSSYNSPLHF
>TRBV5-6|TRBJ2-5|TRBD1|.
TGTGCCAGCAGCTTAGGACAGGGCGCGGTGGAGACCCAGTACTTC
CASSLGQGAVETQYF
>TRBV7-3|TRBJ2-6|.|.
TGTGCCAGCAGCTTATCGGGAACTGGGGCCAACGTCCTGGCTTTC
CASSLSGTGANVLAF
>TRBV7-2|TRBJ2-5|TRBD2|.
TGTGCCAGCAGCTTAGCGGGAACTAGCGGGAGAGAGACCCAGTACTTC
CASSLAGTSGRETQYF
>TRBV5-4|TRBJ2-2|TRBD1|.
TGTGCCAGCAGCCAGGGACAGTTTGGCACCGGGGAGCTGTTTTTT
CASSQGQFGTGELFF
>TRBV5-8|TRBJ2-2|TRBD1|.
TGTGCCAGCAGCCCCGGACAGGGCGGCACCGGGGAGCTGTTTTTT
CASSPGQGGTGELFF
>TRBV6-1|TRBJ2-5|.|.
TGTGCCAGCTCTCCGGTCCCCGGAGAGACCCAGTACTTC
CASSPVPGETQYF
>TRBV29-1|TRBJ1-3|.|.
TGCAGCGTTGAGGGCTCTGGAAACACCATATATTTT
CSVEGSGNTIYF
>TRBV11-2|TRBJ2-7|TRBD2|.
TGTGCCAGCAGCCCTATAGCGGGAGGAACCTACGAGCAGTACTTC
CASSPIAGGTYEQYF
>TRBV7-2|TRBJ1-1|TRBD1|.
TGTGCCAGCAGCCCCGGGACAGCGGTTGAAGCTTTCTTT
CASSPGTAVEAFF
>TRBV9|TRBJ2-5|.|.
TGTGCCAGCAGCGGAGACGCCACCCGGGAGACCCAGTACTTC
CASSGDATRETQYF
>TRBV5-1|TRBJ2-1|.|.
TGCGCCAGCAGCTCCACCGGGACACTTTACAATGAGCAGTTCTTC
CASSSTGTLYNEQFF
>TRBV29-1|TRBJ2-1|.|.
TGCAGCGTTGAAGCCCCCGGACATGGCTCCTACAATGAGCAGTTCTTC
CSVEAPGHGSYNEQFF
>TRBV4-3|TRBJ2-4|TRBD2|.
TGCGCCAGCAGCCAAGATATGGGAGGGGTGGGTAAAAACATTCAGTACTTC
CASSQDMGGVGKNIQYF
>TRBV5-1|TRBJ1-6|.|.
TGCGCCAGCAGCTTGGGAGGGACTAATAATTCACCCCTCCACTTT
CASSLGGTNNSPLHF
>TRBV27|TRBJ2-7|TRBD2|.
TGTGCCAGCAGCAGCGGGAGTTACTACGAGCAGTACTTC
CASSSGSYYEQYF
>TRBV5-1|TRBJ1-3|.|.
TGCGCCAGCAGCTCGTCAGGACACAACTCTGGAAACACCATATATTTT
CASSSSGHNSGNTIYF